This TCR beta chain is from a study of T cell responses to AZD1222 COVID-19 vaccine. The CDR3 runs 14 residues. Trimming took off 8 bases at V and 4 bases at J, with 20 bases between the two ends. Germline V lookup: CDR1 GTSNPN, CDR2 SVGIG (reference sequence). Here immunoSEQ multiplex PCR was the method, and the copy in TCRdb shows in-frame clones only, minus some. Here the sample spans approximately 150,000 clones, 91% being singletons. The rearrangement uses TRBV30 and TRBJ1-2; no firm D call. This specimen was peripheral blood, taken 28 days after the second dose of the MenACWY control vaccine. The TCR sequence derives from an adult who received the MenACWY meningococcal vaccine as a control. The CDR3 sequence is CAGALEGRGYGYTF. Written as DNA, the CDR3 is TGTGCCGGCGCGCTGGAGGGCCGGGGCTATGGCTACACCTTC.